These 27 T cell receptor beta chains share one sample of origin, sequenced in a study of blood T cells in healthy people across ages. Using a J-beta primer mix together with a sample-barcoded 5' primer, a second PCR was run for roughly 7 to 12 cycles. TCRdb itself ran the 5' RACE reads through MiXCR, one entry per CDR3 protein. The repertoire holds 550,000 to 750,000 distinct CDR3 sequences, with about 21% as singletons. Sequencing was carried out using blood. These TCRs come from a man between 65 and 85 years old in good health.

V usage is TRBV6-6 and J usage is TRBJ2-4; D is unresolved. This CDR3 comprises 13 residues. Deletions cut 3 bases from V and 4 bases from J, with 7 bases between. Germline CDR1 and CDR2: MNHNY and SVGAGI (reference sequence). The CDR3: CASSYSEKNIQYF. The CDR3 nucleotides are TGTGCCAGCAGTTATTCCGAAAAAAACATTCAGTACTTC.

This clonotype has only one observation. The CDR3 here is CASSQNFDNEQFF. CDR3 DNA: TGTGCCAGCAGCCAAAATTTTGATAATGAGCAGTTCTTC. This rearrangement joins TRBV3-1 to TRBJ2-5, with no clear D. The better agreement between TRBJ2-1 and the DNA end casts doubt on the J call. The CDR3 covers 13 residues. From germline, CDR1 is LGHDT and CDR2 YNNKEL (reference sequence).

V and J are TRBV19 and TRBJ2-2; 8 bases agree with TRBD2. Germline CDR1 is LNHDA and CDR2 is SQIVND (reference sequence). The CDR3 is made up of 15 amino acids. The J segment lost 6 bases and the V segment lost 7 bases, leaving 10 bases of the junction unmatched. The chain's CDR3 is CASTPGLGVAGELFF. CDR3 coding DNA: TGTGCCAGTACCCCGGGACTAGGTGTTGCCGGGGAGCTGTTTTTT.

This clonotype has ten or more counts. The chain is built from TRBV5-1 and TRBJ2-5, with TRBD1 matching over 11 bases. The J call could be wrong; TRBJ2-7 is a better fit for the DNA end. Per germline, CDR1 SGHRS and CDR2 YFSETQ. CDR3 length: 16 residues. The DNA of the CDR3 is TGCGCCAGCAGCTTAACTTTCGGGACAGGGGGTAACGAGCAGTACTTC. As protein: CASSLTFGTGGNEQYF.

The rearrangement links TRBV6-6 to TRBJ1-4; D is uncertain. The V gene lost 6 bases and the J gene lost 8 bases, with 16 bases spanning the gap. CDR3 length: 14 amino acids. CDR1 is MNHNY, CDR2 SVGAGI, per germline (reference sequence). The CDR3 coding sequence is TGTGCCAGCAGGAAGGGAGCATTGGGGGAAAAACTGTTTTTT. Protein product: CASRKGALGEKLFF.

This clonotype was observed a handful of times. The chain combines TRBV29-1 with TRBJ2-5, with 7 bases fitting TRBD2. The J call may be faulty, since TRBJ2-1 better matches the DNA end. The CDR3 length is 14 residues. Germline-derived CDR1 and CDR2 are SQVTM and ANQGSEA. In nucleotides, the CDR3 is TGCAGCGTTCGGGGGGAGTCCATCTACAATGAGCAGTTCTTC. Translation gives CSVRGESIYNEQFF.

The rearrangement links TRBV20-1 to TRBJ2-3, with 9 bases matching TRBD2. With V trimmed by 6 bases and J by 3 bases, 7 bases remained unmatched. This CDR3 region has 14 residues. Germline-derived CDR1 and CDR2 are DFQATT and SNEGSKA (reference sequence). This CDR3 is CSAQGSGSTDTQYF. The CDR3 nucleotides read TGCAGTGCGCAAGGTAGCGGGAGTACAGATACGCAGTATTTT.

This clonotype was seen more than once but under ten times. The genes are TRBV7-9 and TRBJ2-3; 8 bases map to TRBD1. The CDR3 loop spans 14 amino acids. V was pared by 5 bases and J by 6 bases, with 7 bases of the junction left unmatched. Per germline, CDR1 SEHNR and CDR2 FQNEAQ (reference sequence). The DNA for the CDR3 is TGTGCCAGCAGCCAATACAGGGGGACCGATACGCAGTATTTT. This encodes CASSQYRGTDTQYF.

The chain uses TRBV25-1 and TRBJ2-3, with TRBD1 identical over 9 bases. Germline CDR1 is MGHDK and CDR2 is SYGVNS. V lost 3 bases to trimming and J lost 11 bases; unmatched junction nucleotides: 6. CDR3 length: 13 amino acids. CDR3 coding DNA: TGTGCCAGCAGTGAGGGACAGGGTCAAAGGCAGTATTTT. Protein: CASSEGQGQRQYF.

This clonotype has ten or more counts. The genes are TRBV20-1 and TRBJ2-2; TRBD2 is a possible D gene (5 bases). V lost 7 bases, J lost 4 bases, and 13 bases lay in between. The CDR3 consists of 13 residues. Germline lookup yields CDR1 DFQATT and CDR2 SNEGSKA (reference sequence). The CDR3 DNA reads TGCAGTGTCCCGGAACGGGGCACCGGGGAGCTGTTTTTT. Its translation is CSVPERGTGELFF.

The rearrangement links TRBV28 to TRBJ2-1; maybe TRBD2 (6 bases). The CDR3 runs 16 residues. The V end lost 6 bases, the J end lost 1 base, and 16 bases lay between the germline ends. CDR1 MDHEN and CDR2 SYDVKM come from the germline V gene. CDR3: CASSNKTSRSYNEQFF. As DNA, the CDR3 is TGTGCCAGCAGCAATAAGACTAGTCGATCCTACAATGAGCAGTTCTTC.

The table lists this clonotype with a few counts. The chain is built from TRBV5-1 and TRBJ1-4; the D is unclear. Germline V gene sequence: CDR1 SGHRS, CDR2 YFSETQ. Trimming stripped 2 bases from V and 0 bases from J, with 11 bases between. There are 16 residues in the CDR3. CDR3 sequence: CASSLSGRTTNEKLFF. CDR3 in DNA: TGCGCCAGCAGCTTAAGTGGACGCACAACTAATGAAAAACTGTTTTTT.

CDR3 nucleotide sequence: TGTGCCAGCAGCTTATACAGGGGGGTCACCGGGGAGCTGTTTTTT. Its protein is CASSLYRGVTGELFF. This sequence joins TRBV3-1 and TRBJ2-2; 8 bases map to TRBD1. Per the germline V gene, CDR1 is LGHDT and CDR2 is YNNKEL (reference sequence). The CDR3 spans 15 residues. V dropped 5 bases and J dropped 4; count of bases not matched to a gene: 6.

This clonotype was seen many times. This chain connects TRBV7-9 to TRBJ2-5, with D unresolved. The V gene lost 3 bases and the J gene lost 1 base, with 12 bases spanning the gap. Germline values: CDR1 SEHNR, CDR2 FQNEAQ (reference sequence). This CDR3 contains 15 residues. The CDR3 DNA sequence: TGTGCCAGCAGCTTGAGGTTGTCAGTCCAAGAGACCCAGTACTTC. Translation: CASSLRLSVQETQYF. The full variable domain, rest sourced from reference TRBV7-9 and TRBJ2-5, is DTGVSQNPRHKITKRGQNVTFRCDPISEHNRLYWYRQTLGQGPEFLTYFQNEAQLEKSRLLSDRFSAERPKGSFSTLEIQRTEQGDSAMYLCASSLRLSVQETQYFGPGTRLLVL.

The V gene is TRBV27, the J gene TRBJ1-1; D is undetermined. The CDR3 runs 15 residues. V was clipped by 2 bases and J by 5 bases, with 15 bases between them. CDR1 is MNHEY, CDR2 SMNVEV, per germline (reference sequence). For the CDR3, the DNA is TGTGCCAGCAGTTTAAGCAGTCCGGGTGTGACTGAAGCTTTCTTT. Its translation is CASSLSSPGVTEAFF.

The V call is TRBV5-6, the J call TRBJ1-6; tentative D call: TRBD1 (6 bases). The V gene lost 2 bases and the J gene lost 5 bases, with 11 bases spanning the gap. The CDR3 is made up of 15 amino acids. The germline CDR1 and CDR2 sequences are SGHDT and YYEEEE. The chain's CDR3 is CASSLHGQNNSPLHF. CDR3 DNA sequence: TGTGCCAGCAGCTTACATGGACAGAATAATTCACCCCTCCACTTT. Full variable domain (missing parts from reference TRBV5-6 and TRBJ1-6): DAGVTQSPTHLIKTRGQQVTLRCSPKSGHDTVSWYQQALGQGPQFIFQYYEEEERQRGNFPDRFSGHQFPNYSSELNVNALLLGDSALYLCASSLHGQNNSPLHFGNGTRLTVT.

V gene TRBV27 combines with J gene TRBJ2-1; 12 bases are shared with TRBD2. Germline V lookup: CDR1 MNHEY, CDR2 SMNVEV (reference sequence). Trimming took 4 bases from V and 4 from J; bases not matched to a gene: 11. This CDR3 contains 18 residues. CDR3 sequence: CASSSQTSGSDSYNEQFF. CDR3 bases: TGTGCCAGCAGTTCCCAGACTAGCGGGAGTGATTCGTACAATGAGCAGTTCTTC.

V and J are TRBV20-1 and TRBJ1-2; D might be TRBD1 (6 bases). The CDR3 sequence is 12 residues long. CDR1 is DFQATT, CDR2 SNEGSKA, per germline (reference sequence). Trimming removed 6 bases at V and 5 bases at J, with 13 bases between. CDR3: CSANTGKYGYTF. The CDR3 coding sequence is TGCAGTGCCAATACAGGGAAGTATGGCTACACCTTC.

The genes are TRBV6-5 and TRBJ2-2; weak D call: TRBD2 (5 bases). Per the germline V gene, CDR1 is MNHEY and CDR2 is SVGAGI. CDR3 size: 15 residues. Deletions cut 2 bases from V and 0 bases from J, with 7 bases between. Here the CDR3 reads CASSYIGANTGELFF. CDR3 bases: TGTGCCAGCAGTTACATCGGGGCGAACACCGGGGAGCTGTTTTTT.

This sequence joins TRBV20-1 and TRBJ1-2, with 9 nucleotides matching TRBD1. J gave up 8 bases and V 5 bases, and 6 bases lay outside the gene matches. The CDR3 runs 12 residues. Germline V gene lookup returns CDR1 DFQATT and CDR2 SNEGSKA (reference sequence). CDR3 in amino acids: CSAGGQGVGYTF. The CDR3 nucleotides are TGCAGTGCTGGGGGACAGGGAGTAGGCTACACCTTC.

This clonotype was recorded many times. V and J are TRBV4-1 and TRBJ2-2; no clear D gene. With 0 bases removed from V and 5 bases from J, the gap between germline ends came to 7 bases. The germline gives CDR1 MGHRA, CDR2 YSYEKL. The CDR3 length is 14 residues. The CDR3 nucleotides are TGCGCCAGCAGCCAAGATTCGAGGACCGGGGAGCTGTTTTTT. Translating gives CASSQDSRTGELFF.

A word on this clonotype: A much larger clone lies one base from this, so it may be a read error. This CDR3 fails to terminate in the conserved phenylalanine or tryptophan, so it likely reflects a read error. The chain recombines TRBV7-2 with TRBJ2-3; D not certain. The germline V gene has CDR1 SGHTA and CDR2 FQGNSA. This CDR3 has 13 residues. Trimming took off 5 bases at V and 3 bases at J, with 9 bases between the two ends. The CDR3 loop is CASSEILTDTQYV. The DNA for the CDR3 is TGTGCCAGCAGCGAGATACTTACAGATACGCAGTATGTT.

The chain uses TRBV2 and TRBJ2-7; a possible D gene is TRBD1 (6 bases). The CDR3 spans 13 residues. Looked up from germline, CDR1 is SNHLY and CDR2 is FYNNEI. The V gene lost 8 bases and the J gene lost 3 bases, with 14 bases spanning the gap. The chain's CDR3 is CASVRDTNYEQYF. CDR3 coding DNA: TGTGCCAGCGTCCGGGACACCAACTACGAGCAGTACTTC.

This clonotype was detected a few times. The chain combines TRBV4-1 with TRBJ1-2; D is unresolved. V lost 0 bases to trimming and J lost 2 bases, with 10 bases between them. Germline V gene sequence: CDR1 MGHRA, CDR2 YSYEKL. This CDR3 has 15 amino acids. The CDR3 loop is CASSQDENGNYGYTF. The CDR3 region has the DNA TGCGCCAGCAGCCAAGATGAAAACGGAAACTATGGCTACACCTTC.

A few counts support this clonotype. V and J are TRBV10-3 and TRBJ2-3; 9 bases line up with TRBD1. This CDR3 is 16 amino acids long. V gave up 5 bases and J gave up 1 base; unmatched junction bases: 7. Germline V CDR1 and CDR2: ENHRY, SYGVKD. CDR3 protein: CAISPRTGEGTDTQYF. CDR3 in DNA: TGTGCCATCAGTCCCCGGACAGGGGAGGGCACAGATACGCAGTATTTT.

This clonotype was observed a few times. The rearrangement joins TRBV11-2 to TRBJ1-3; no reliable D call. CDR1 is SGHAT, CDR2 FQNNGV, per germline. With 3 bases removed from V and 4 bases from J, the gap between germline ends came to 13 bases. This CDR3 is 15 amino acids long. CDR3 residues: CASSFFSGSGNTIYF. Written as DNA, the CDR3 is TGTGCCAGCAGCTTTTTCTCGGGATCGGGAAACACCATATATTTT.

This clonotype was counted only a few times. The chain couples TRBV27 to TRBJ2-1; TRBD2 agrees at 8 bases. This CDR3 contains 14 residues. CDR1 and CDR2 (germline): MNHEY, SMNVEV (reference sequence). Unmatched junction bases numbered 10, after V lost 7 bases and J lost 8 bases. This CDR3 is CASKKREINYEQFF. CDR3 coding DNA: TGTGCCAGCAAAAAGCGGGAGATCAACTATGAGCAGTTCTTC.